The source of this T cell receptor beta chain is a study of CXCR3-negative and CXCR3-positive naive CD8 T cells. Study background: TRB reads totalled about 140 million, about 1.5 +/- 0.3 million per library.

Study-wide results and limits: Naive CXCR3-positive and CXCR3-negative cells shared similar TRBV-TRBJ usage, unlike memory cells.

Every CD8+ T cell subset underwent triplicate sorting at some 300,000 cells apiece. Libraries were UMI-labeled 5' RACE TRB cDNA. TCRdb reprocessed the 5' RACE reads and stores each CDR3 protein as one record, lacking DNA. With 100,000 to 150,000 distinct CDR3 sequences in the sample, the ten largest clones hold 0.45% to 0.55%. Comment on this clonotype: Its antigen is unidentified.

The sample consisted of naive CXCR3- CD8+ T cells from blood. Subset indicated: CD45RO-CCR7+CD27+CD95- naive CD8+ T cells lacking CXCR3 (TNR3-). The clonotype was recovered from a human donor in good health. Some clones in this sample may be carry-over from other donors' samples.

CDR3 sequence: CASSQGRGGNQPQHF. The rearrangement uses TRBV4-1 and TRBJ1-5; TCRdb names TRBD1, which stays unverified in the absence of DNA. CDR3 length equals 15 residues. Germline CDR1 reads MGHRA; CDR2 reads YSYEKL.